The entry that follows covers one T cell receptor (beta chain) sequence. As yet, its antigen is unknown. This entry comes from a study of PD-L1 blockade in urothelial cancer. Study details: Blood analysis occurred 3 weeks (second dose) and 6 weeks after treatment start.

Clones were read by immunoSEQ multiplex PCR, and TCRdb kept only the in-frame ones, dropping some. The sample lists more than 95,000 clones, roughly 82% occurring once. Regarding time point: peripheral blood 6 weeks after treatment start. For each patient, 1 to 8 samples were obtained, pretreatment and on-treatment. Findings and limits, study-wide: Tumor-associated blood clones were expanded more by durable-benefit patients at 3 weeks.

Germline-derived CDR1 and CDR2 are SGHVS and FNYEAQ. CDR3 length: 12 amino acids. V was clipped by 5 bases and J by 7 bases; unmatched bases: 5. Sample: PBMCs, taken around atezolizumab (anti-PD-L1) treatment. The chain employs TRBV7-6 and TRBJ2-7; 7 nucleotides match TRBD1. The receptor was isolated from a man in his fifties or sixties with urothelial cancer. The CDR3 DNA follows: TGTGCCAGCAGCCAGGGGGTGGGTGAGCAGTACTTC. Residues: CASSQGVGEQYF. Full variable domain (remainder filled in from reference TRBV7-6 and TRBJ2-7): GAGVSQSPRYKVTKRGQDVALRCDPISGHVSLYWYRQALGQGPEFLTYFNYEAQQDKSGLPNDRFSAERPEGSISTLTIQRTEQRDSAMYRCASSQGVGEQYFGPGTRLTVT.